What follows are 14 T cell receptor beta chains derived from one specimen sequenced in a study of CD8+ T cells in alopecia areata. Treatment noted: oral pan-JAK inhibitor, 5-10 mg twice daily. Extraction of RNA preceded its reverse transcription into cDNA, which served as the sequencing template. Assay: immunoSEQ multiplex PCR; the TCRdb copy retains only in-frame clones and omits some. The data contain about 270,000 clones, around 64% of them singletons. The material sequenced was CD4+ T cells sorted from blood, taken at approximately week 52, from a patient treated with tofacitinib. The receptors were gathered from a human donor with alopecia areata.

The chain is built from TRBV6-5 and TRBJ2-5, with 8 bases matching TRBD1. The CDR3 consists of 14 residues. With 7 bases clipped from V and 5 bases from J, the junction kept 9 bases outside the gene matches. Germline CDR1 MNHEY, CDR2 SVGAGI. CDR3 DNA: TGTGCCAGCATTCGGACAGGGCCGGGGGAGACCCAGTACTTC. Amino acid sequence: CASIRTGPGETQYF.

CDR3 protein: CASSSPRETQYF. The CDR3 DNA sequence: TGTGCCAGCAGTTCTCCTAGGGAGACCCAGTACTTC. The genes are TRBV6-6 and TRBJ2-5; no definite D call. This CDR3 has 12 amino acids. Trimming shortened V by 4 bases and J by 5 bases, and 8 bases separated the two germline ends. Germline CDR1 reads MNHNY; CDR2 reads SVGAGI (reference sequence).

The V and J genes are TRBV29-1 and TRBJ1-1, with D perhaps matching TRBD1 (6 bases). The CDR3 has 13 amino acids. Trimming shortened V by 4 bases and J by 10 bases, and 19 bases separated the two germline ends. Per the germline V gene, CDR1 is SQVTM and CDR2 is ANQGSEA. Written as DNA, the CDR3 is TGCAGCGTTGGGGGTTGGGGGGCTCCCGGAGCTTTCTTT. Its translation: CSVGGWGAPGAFF.

The genes are TRBV15 and TRBJ2-5; TRBD1 agrees at 8 bases. The trim removed 5 bases at V and 1 base at J, leaving 6 bases unmatched. Germline V gene sequence: CDR1 LNHNV, CDR2 YYDKDF (reference sequence). The CDR3 has 15 residues. CDR3 nucleotides: TGTGCCACCAGCGGGACAGGTCGTATCCAAGAGACCCAGTACTTC. Encoded protein: CATSGTGRIQETQYF.

This clone was observed once. The gene calls are TRBV7-9 and TRBJ1-1; D is undetermined. V shed 1 base and J shed 10 bases, with 10 bases lying between them. The CDR3 covers 12 residues. Germline CDR1 is SEHNR and CDR2 is FQNEAQ (reference sequence). The CDR3 region is CASSLVTFPAFF. For the CDR3, the DNA is TGTGCCAGCAGCTTAGTAACATTTCCAGCTTTCTTT.

This clone has a handful of counts. The CDR3 sequence is CSVDGEGQGLYTEAFF. As DNA, the CDR3 is TGCAGCGTTGATGGAGAGGGGCAGGGGCTGTACACTGAAGCTTTCTTT. The chain couples TRBV29-1 to TRBJ1-1; a possible D gene is TRBD1 (6 bases). The CDR3 is 16 residues long. Per germline, CDR1 SQVTM and CDR2 ANQGSEA. Trimming took off 3 bases at V and 3 bases at J, with 20 bases between the two ends.

This clone was counted between two and nine times. The identical CDR3 is also encoded by other nucleotide sequences in the sample. The chain carries TRBV30 and TRBJ1-5; D gene unclear. Germline V gene sequence: CDR1 GTSNPN, CDR2 SVGIG (reference sequence). CDR3 size: 12 residues. Trimming took off 2 bases at V and 0 bases at J, with 2 bases between the two ends. CDR3 sequence (DNA): TGTGCCTGGAGTCTTAGCAATCAGCCCCAGCATTTT. As protein: CAWSLSNQPQHF.

This chain uses TRBV30 with TRBJ1-6; 12 bases are shared with TRBD1. With 0 bases clipped from V and 4 bases from J, the junction kept 1 base outside the gene matches. This CDR3 spans 16 amino acids. Germline CDR1 reads GTSNPN; CDR2 reads SVGIG (reference sequence). The CDR3 DNA is TGTGCCTGGAGTGTGGGACAGGGGGCTTATAATTCACCCCTCCACTTT. This gives the protein CAWSVGQGAYNSPLHF.

This clone has just one count. The V and J genes are TRBV30 and TRBJ2-3; 7 positions agree with TRBD2. CDR1 and CDR2 from the germline V gene are GTSNPN and SVGIG (reference sequence). This CDR3 contains 14 residues. The J segment lost 3 bases and the V segment lost 0 bases, leaving 3 bases of the junction unmatched. The CDR3 region is CAWSVRRGTDTQYF. The CDR3 DNA reads TGTGCCTGGAGTGTACGGCGGGGGACAGATACGCAGTATTTT.

Only a few counts were recorded for this clone. The DNA for the CDR3 is TGTGCCAGTAGTATAGATCAGCCATCAGCCAAAAACATTCAGTACTTC. Translating gives CASSIDQPSAKNIQYF. The rearrangement uses TRBV19 and TRBJ2-4; D gene uncertain. CDR3 length: 16 amino acids. The V end lost 0 bases, the J end lost 0 bases, and 9 bases lay between the germline ends. Germline CDR1 and CDR2: LNHDA and SQIVND (reference sequence).

This clone was detected only a few times. In nucleotides, the CDR3 is TGCAGCGCCTACTTATATGGCTACACCTTC. Its translation: CSAYLYGYTF. This chain connects TRBV29-1 to TRBJ1-2; unclear D gene. The CDR3 length is 10 residues. Deletions cut 7 bases from V and 5 bases from J, with 8 bases between. CDR1 is SQVTM, CDR2 ANQGSEA, per germline.

A few counts support this clone. The V call is TRBV2, the J call TRBJ1-1; a weak D match, TRBD1 (6 bases). This CDR3 has 14 amino acids. The V gene lost 7 bases and the J gene lost 1 base, with 13 bases spanning the gap. Germline V gene lookup returns CDR1 SNHLY and CDR2 FYNNEI. CDR3 sequence: CASMVGQRNTEAFF. In nucleotides, the CDR3 is TGTGCCAGCATGGTAGGACAGAGGAACACTGAAGCTTTCTTT.

This clone was observed a few times. The J gene is TRBJ2-5, the V gene TRBV4-3; D gene ambiguous. Germline CDR1 and CDR2: LGHNA and YSLEER. Trimming left V 0 bases short and J 5 bases short, with 7 bases between. The CDR3 is 13 amino acids. Here the CDR3 DNA reads TGCGCCAGCAGCCAAGAATTCCAGGAGACCCAGTACTTC. Translation gives CASSQEFQETQYF.

CDR3 sequence reads: CASRPGQGLMPLHF. The CDR3 DNA follows: TGTGCCAGCAGGCCGGGACAGGGTCTTATGCCCCTCCACTTT. This sequence joins TRBV2 and TRBJ1-6, with 9 nucleotides matching TRBD1. This CDR3 has 14 residues. The V segment lost 6 bases and the J segment 13 bases; nucleotides outside the gene matches: 10. From germline, CDR1 is SNHLY and CDR2 FYNNEI.